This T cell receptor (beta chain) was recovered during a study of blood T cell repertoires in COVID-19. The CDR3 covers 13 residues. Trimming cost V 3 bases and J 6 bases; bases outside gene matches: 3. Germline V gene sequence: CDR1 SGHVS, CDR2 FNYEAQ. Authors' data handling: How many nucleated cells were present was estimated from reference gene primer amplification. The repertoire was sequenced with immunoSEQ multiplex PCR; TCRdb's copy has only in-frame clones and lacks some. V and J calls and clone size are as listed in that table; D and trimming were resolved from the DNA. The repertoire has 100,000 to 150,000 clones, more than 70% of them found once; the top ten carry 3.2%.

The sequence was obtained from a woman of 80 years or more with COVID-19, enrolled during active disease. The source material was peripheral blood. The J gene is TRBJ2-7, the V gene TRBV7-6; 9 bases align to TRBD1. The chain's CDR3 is CASSLDRGGEQYF. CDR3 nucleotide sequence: TGTGCCAGCAGCTTGGACAGGGGTGGCGAGCAGTACTTC.